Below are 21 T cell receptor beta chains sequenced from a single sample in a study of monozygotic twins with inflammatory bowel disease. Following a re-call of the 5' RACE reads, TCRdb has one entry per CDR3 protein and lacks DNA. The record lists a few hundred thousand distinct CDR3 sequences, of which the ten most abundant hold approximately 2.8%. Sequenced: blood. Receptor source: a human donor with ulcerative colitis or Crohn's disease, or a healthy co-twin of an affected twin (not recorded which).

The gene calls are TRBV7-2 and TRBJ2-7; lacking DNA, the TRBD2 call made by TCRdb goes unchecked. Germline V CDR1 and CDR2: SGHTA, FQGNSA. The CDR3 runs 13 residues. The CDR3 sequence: CASSSTRNYEQYF. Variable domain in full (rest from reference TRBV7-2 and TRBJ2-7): GAGVSQSPSNKVTEKGKDVELRCDPISGHTALYWYRQSLGQGLEFLIYFQGNSAPDKSGLPSDRFSAERTGGSVSTLTIQRTQQEDSAVYLCASSSTRNYEQYFGPGTRLTVT.

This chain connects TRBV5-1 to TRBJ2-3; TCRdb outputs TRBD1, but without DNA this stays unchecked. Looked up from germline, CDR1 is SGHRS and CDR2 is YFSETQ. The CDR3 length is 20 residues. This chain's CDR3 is CASSLGLGTGGRRYTDTQYF. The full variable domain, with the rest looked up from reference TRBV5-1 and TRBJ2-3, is KAGVTQTPRYLIKTRGQQVTLSCSPISGHRSVSWYQQTPGQGLQFLFEYFSETQRNKGNFPGRFSGRQFSNSRSEMNVSTLELGDSALYLCASSLGLGTGGRRYTDTQYFGPGTRLTVL.

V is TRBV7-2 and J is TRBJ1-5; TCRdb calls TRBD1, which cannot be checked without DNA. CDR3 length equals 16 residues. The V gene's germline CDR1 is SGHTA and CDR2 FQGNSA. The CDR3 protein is CASSLQGAWSNQPQHF.

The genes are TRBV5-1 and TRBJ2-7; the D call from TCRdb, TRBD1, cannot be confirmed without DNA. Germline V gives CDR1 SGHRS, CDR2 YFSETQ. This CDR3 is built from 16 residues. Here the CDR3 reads CASSSAPGQGAYEQYF.

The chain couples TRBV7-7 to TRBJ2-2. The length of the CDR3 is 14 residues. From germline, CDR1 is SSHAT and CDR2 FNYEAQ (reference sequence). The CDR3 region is CASSLVVNTGELFF. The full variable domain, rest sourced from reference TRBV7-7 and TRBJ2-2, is GAGVSQSPRYKVTKRGQDVTLRCDPISSHATLYWYQQALGQGPEFLTYFNYEAQPDKSGLPSDRFSAERPEGSISTLTIQRTEQRDSAMYRCASSLVVNTGELFFGEGSRLTVL.

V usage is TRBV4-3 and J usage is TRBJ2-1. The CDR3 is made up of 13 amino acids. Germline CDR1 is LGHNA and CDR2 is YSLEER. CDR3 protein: CASSQVEYYEQFF.

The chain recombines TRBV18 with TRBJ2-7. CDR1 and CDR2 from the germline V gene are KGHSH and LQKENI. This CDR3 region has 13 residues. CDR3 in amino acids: CASSPSTDYEQYF.

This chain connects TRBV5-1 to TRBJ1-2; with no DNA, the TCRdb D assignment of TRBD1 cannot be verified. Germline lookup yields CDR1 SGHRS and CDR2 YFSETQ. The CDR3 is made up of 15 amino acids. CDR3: CASSLGTGEGYGYTF.

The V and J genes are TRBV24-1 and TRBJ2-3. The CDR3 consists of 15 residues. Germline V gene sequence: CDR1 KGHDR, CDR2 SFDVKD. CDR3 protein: CATSAGVGVTDTQYF.

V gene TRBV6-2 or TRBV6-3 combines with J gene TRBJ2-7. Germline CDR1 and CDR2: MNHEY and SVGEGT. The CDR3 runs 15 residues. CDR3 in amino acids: CASTYGGALPYEQYF.

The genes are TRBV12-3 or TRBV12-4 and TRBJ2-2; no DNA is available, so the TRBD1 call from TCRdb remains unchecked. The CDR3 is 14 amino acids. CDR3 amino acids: CASSLTGNTGELFF.

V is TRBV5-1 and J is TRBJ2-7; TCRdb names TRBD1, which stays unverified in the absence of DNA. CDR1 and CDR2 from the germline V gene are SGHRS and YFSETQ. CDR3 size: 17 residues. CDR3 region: CASSIPGPQGTSYEQYF.

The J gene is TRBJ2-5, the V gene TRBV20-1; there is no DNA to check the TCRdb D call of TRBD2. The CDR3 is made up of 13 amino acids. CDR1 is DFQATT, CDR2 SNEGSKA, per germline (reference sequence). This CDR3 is CSAKSSGRETQYF.

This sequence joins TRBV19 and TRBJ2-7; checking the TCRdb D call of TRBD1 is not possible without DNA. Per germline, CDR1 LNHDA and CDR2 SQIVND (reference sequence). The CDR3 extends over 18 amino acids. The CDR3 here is CASSIGTGSQKTSYEQYF.

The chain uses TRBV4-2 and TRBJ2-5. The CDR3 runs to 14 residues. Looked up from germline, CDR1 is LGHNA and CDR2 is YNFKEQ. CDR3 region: CASSQEGKQESQYF.

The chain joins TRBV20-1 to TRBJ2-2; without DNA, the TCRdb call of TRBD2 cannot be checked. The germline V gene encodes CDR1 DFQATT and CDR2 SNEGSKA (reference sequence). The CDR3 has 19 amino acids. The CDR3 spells CSARRGTSGGAANTGELFF.

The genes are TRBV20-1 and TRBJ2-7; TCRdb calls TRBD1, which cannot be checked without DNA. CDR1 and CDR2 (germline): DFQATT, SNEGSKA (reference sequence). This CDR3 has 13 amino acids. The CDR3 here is CSAALDRDYEQYF.

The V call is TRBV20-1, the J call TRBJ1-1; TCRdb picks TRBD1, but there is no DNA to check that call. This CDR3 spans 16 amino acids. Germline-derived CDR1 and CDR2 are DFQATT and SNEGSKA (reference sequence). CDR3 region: CSARDHRGHGFTEAFF.

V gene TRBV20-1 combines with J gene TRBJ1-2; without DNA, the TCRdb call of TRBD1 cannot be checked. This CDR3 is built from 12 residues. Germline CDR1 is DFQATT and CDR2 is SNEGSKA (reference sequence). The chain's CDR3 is CSAQGQGVGYTF.

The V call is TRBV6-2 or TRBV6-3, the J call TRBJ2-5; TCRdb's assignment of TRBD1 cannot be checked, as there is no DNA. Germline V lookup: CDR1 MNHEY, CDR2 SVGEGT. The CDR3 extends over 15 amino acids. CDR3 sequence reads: CASSSSGVLVETQYF.

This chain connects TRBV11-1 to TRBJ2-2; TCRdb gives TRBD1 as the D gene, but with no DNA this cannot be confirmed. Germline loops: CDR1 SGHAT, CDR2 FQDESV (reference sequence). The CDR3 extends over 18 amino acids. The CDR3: CASSLAPGRVLDTGELFF.